The T cell receptor (beta chain) described here comes from a study of blood T cell repertoires in COVID-19. Whole-study context: COVID-19 samples collected from the United States, Italy and Spain covered acute and convalescent phases. Nucleic acid was either cDNA or gDNA, and it came from T cells, B-cell-depleted T cells, or PBMCs.

The germline V gene has CDR1 KGHSH and CDR2 LQKENI. This CDR3 is 14 amino acids long. Trimming at V came to 1 base and at J to 8 bases, leaving 7 bases not matched to a gene. Authors' processing steps: How many nucleated cells were present was estimated from reference gene primer amplification. Data came from immunoSEQ multiplex PCR; TCRdb stores just in-frame clones and leaves some out. The DNA was the basis for D and trimming; V, J and clone size are from that table. The table includes under 250,000 clones, 70% to 90% detected once. J is TRBJ1-2 and V is TRBV18; 7 bases align to TRBD1. The specimen was peripheral blood. This TCR was sampled from an older woman with active or convalescent COVID-19. CDR3 in amino acids: CASSPQGAEKGYTF. CDR3 bases: TGTGCCAGCTCACCACAGGGGGCAGAAAAAGGCTACACCTTC.